The 28 T cell receptor beta chains given below trace back to one sample, sequenced in a study of Graves' ophthalmopathy and Graves' hyperthyroidism. CDR3 regions of TCR beta were amplified from RNA transcripts. Investigators did first-round RT-PCR with HTBI primers, then second-round multiplex PCR. TCRdb analysed the multiplex PCR reads with MiXCR anew, one entry per CDR3 protein. The sample contains hundreds of thousands of distinct CDR3 sequences, roughly two fifths of which appear only once. The specimen was peripheral blood. All receptors come from an adult man with Graves' ophthalmopathy.

The rearrangement links TRBV5-8 to TRBJ2-6, with a possible D match to TRBD1 (6 bases). Trimming cost V 3 bases and J 0 bases, with 13 bases left between them. The CDR3 is made up of 17 amino acids. Germline-derived CDR1 and CDR2 are SGHTS and YDEGEE. The CDR3 DNA follows: TGTGCCAGCAGCTCCTCGACAGGCCTCTCTGGGGCCAACGTCCTGACTTTC. This codes for CASSSSTGLSGANVLTF.

Regarding this clonotype: At one end, the junction sequence differs from germline, possibly due to a read error. The chain carries TRBV5-5 and TRBJ2-7; 9 positions match TRBD1. There are 15 residues in the CDR3. Germline V gene sequence: CDR1 SGHKS, CDR2 YYEKEE (reference sequence). CDR3 nucleotide sequence: TGCGCCAGCAGCTTAACAGGGGGCGCCCCCGGCGAGCAGTACTTC. It yields the protein CASSLTGGAPGEQYF.

J is TRBJ1-1 and V is TRBV14; 8 bases are shared with TRBD1. Germline CDR1 reads SGHDN; CDR2 reads FVKESK. The J segment lost 4 bases and the V segment lost 6 bases, leaving 10 bases of the junction unmatched. This CDR3 contains 15 residues. The CDR3 reads CASSRRTGLSTEAFF. CDR3 sequence (DNA): TGTGCCAGCAGTCGAAGGACAGGGTTAAGCACTGAAGCTTTCTTT.

J is TRBJ2-5 and V is TRBV7-9, with 8 bases lining up with TRBD1. Trimming cost V 1 base and J 5 bases; bases outside gene matches: 6. Looked up from germline, CDR1 is SEHNR and CDR2 is FQNEAQ (reference sequence). This CDR3 has 15 amino acids. CDR3 nucleotide sequence: TGTGCCAGCAGCTTAGAGACAGGGGCGTGGGAGACCCAGTACTTC. As protein: CASSLETGAWETQYF.

The J gene is TRBJ2-7, the V gene TRBV20-1; 10 bases map to TRBD1. The length of the CDR3 is 15 residues. The germline V gene encodes CDR1 DFQATT and CDR2 SNEGSKA (reference sequence). J was trimmed by 6 bases and V by 0 bases; bases with no gene match: 8. The CDR3 nucleotides are TGCAGTGCTAGAGATCCGGGACAGGGGAAAGGCGAGCAGTACTTC. Amino acids: CSARDPGQGKGEQYF.

In this sample, this clonotype turned up many times. The chain couples TRBV7-3 to TRBJ2-2, with D unclear. V was pared by 3 bases and J by 7 bases, with 6 bases between. There are 12 residues in the CDR3. The germline gives CDR1 SGHTA, CDR2 FQGTGA. CDR3 region: CASSLAIGELFF. CDR3 DNA: TGTGCCAGCAGCTTGGCAATCGGGGAGCTGTTTTTT.

The gene calls are TRBV7-9 and TRBJ1-3; D gene ambiguous. CDR1 is SEHNR, CDR2 FQNEAQ, per germline (reference sequence). The CDR3 length is 14 residues. The germline V and J ends were trimmed by 3 bases and 4 bases, with 10 bases remaining between them. The CDR3 loop reads CASSLEGQGNTIYF. CDR3 bases: TGTGCCAGCAGCTTGGAAGGGCAGGGAAACACCATATATTTT.

The chain joins TRBV7-3 to TRBJ2-5, with TRBD2 matching 9 bases. The DNA end is more similar to TRBJ2-1, so the J call may be wrong. Germline CDR1 reads SGHTA; CDR2 reads FQGTGA. CDR3 size: 15 residues. The CDR3: CASSFQAGGYNEQFF. CDR3 coding DNA: TGTGCCAGCAGCTTCCAAGCGGGGGGTTACAATGAGCAGTTCTTC.

This rearrangement joins TRBV11-1 to TRBJ1-2; 7 bases agree with TRBD1. Unmatched junction bases numbered 13, after V lost 9 bases and J lost 0 bases. The CDR3 is 16 amino acids. The germline V gene encodes CDR1 SGHAT and CDR2 FQDESV (reference sequence). DNA for the CDR3: TGTGCCAGTAGTATTAGCCCCGGGACAGCTAACTATGGCTACACCTTC. Its protein is CASSISPGTANYGYTF.

This clonotype has ten or more counts. This chain connects TRBV10-3 to TRBJ1-2; 9 nucleotides match TRBD1. Per germline, CDR1 ENHRY and CDR2 SYGVKD. Trimming cost V 6 bases and J 1 base; bases outside gene matches: 3. This CDR3 spans 14 amino acids. The CDR3 DNA follows: TGTGCCATCAGACAGGGGGCTAGTAACTATGGCTACACCTTC. It is translated as CAIRQGASNYGYTF.

About this clonotype: At one end the junction does not follow the germline gene, possibly because of a read error. The V gene is TRBV29-1, the J gene TRBJ1-2, with D unresolved. The germline gives CDR1 SQVTM, CDR2 ANQGSEA. CDR3 size: 13 residues. CDR3 sequence: CAWRKSGVYGYTF. The CDR3 DNA sequence: TGTGCCTGGAGGAAGTCCGGGGTCTATGGCTACACCTTC.

Comments on this clonotype: The junction differs from germline at one of its ends, possibly a read error. The chain combines TRBV19 with TRBJ1-4; 8 positions agree with TRBD1. The CDR3 length is 15 residues. CDR1 and CDR2 (germline): LNHDA, SQIVND (reference sequence). CDR3 coding DNA: TGTGCCAGTACCGACACAGGGGGTATAAATGAAAAACCGTTTTTT. Residues: CASTDTGGINEKPFF. Full variable domain (missing parts from reference TRBV19 and TRBJ1-4): DGGITQSPKYLFRKEGQNVTLSCEQNLNHDAMYWYRQDPGQGLRLIYYSQIVNDFQKGDIAEGYSVSREKKESFPLTVTSAQKNPTAFYLCASTDTGGINEKPFFGSGTQLSVL.

This clonotype has only a few counts. The J gene is TRBJ2-5, the V gene TRBV11-2, with D possibly called TRBD1 or TRBD2 (5 bases each). The CDR3 is 16 residues long. Germline V gives CDR1 SGHAT, CDR2 FQNNGV. V lost 5 bases and J lost 4, with 20 bases in between. The CDR3 sequence: CASSPSGGGRGETQYF. The DNA for the CDR3 is TGTGCCAGCAGCCCCTCCGGTGGGGGACGAGGAGAGACCCAGTACTTC.

A note on this clonotype: A far larger clone lies a single base away; this is likely a read error. The conserved closing phenylalanine or tryptophan is absent in this CDR3, likely reflecting a read error. The chain employs TRBV10-2 and TRBJ2-7; D perhaps matches TRBD1 (6 bases). The CDR3 contains 13 residues. Trimming removed 5 bases at V and 1 base at J, with 9 bases between. CDR1 and CDR2 (germline): WSHSY, SAAADI. CDR3 DNA sequence: TGCGCCAGCAGTCGAGGACAGTCCTACGAGCAGTACTAC. Translating gives CASSRGQSYEQYY.

This clonotype came up once. The chain couples TRBV15 to TRBJ2-5; 8 positions match TRBD1. V was pared by 4 bases and J by 7 bases, with 5 bases of the junction left unmatched. CDR1 and CDR2 from the germline V gene are LNHNV and YYDKDF (reference sequence). The CDR3 has 13 residues. The CDR3 sequence is CATSTGQGATQYF. CDR3 sequence (DNA): TGTGCCACCAGCACAGGACAGGGAGCGACCCAGTACTTC.

This clonotype turned up a few times. The gene calls are TRBV5-4 and TRBJ2-5; TRBD2 might be the D (5 bases). CDR3 length: 14 residues. Germline values: CDR1 SGHNT, CDR2 YYREEE (reference sequence). V lost 0 bases and J lost 3, with 9 bases in between. The CDR3, as DNA: TGTGCCAGCAGCTTGGGAGGGTGGGAAGAGACCCAGTACTTC. It is translated as CASSLGGWEETQYF.

The chain carries TRBV20-1 and TRBJ2-7, with TRBD1 as a possible D gene (5 bases). Germline CDR1 is DFQATT and CDR2 is SNEGSKA (reference sequence). This CDR3 spans 15 amino acids. The ends were cut back, 2 bases at V and 4 bases at J, with 18 bases in the middle. The CDR3 sequence is CSARIYSREEYEQYF. DNA of the CDR3: TGCAGTGCTAGAATCTATAGCAGGGAAGAGTACGAGCAGTACTTC.

This clonotype was recorded many times. CDR3 sequence (DNA): TGTGCCAGCAGCCAAGATCGGGCACCCAAGTACTTC. It codes for CASSQDRAPKYF. The rearrangement links TRBV14 to TRBJ2-5; D remains unclear. V gave up 0 bases and J gave up 12 bases, with 11 bases separating them. The CDR3 has 12 residues. Germline values: CDR1 SGHDN, CDR2 FVKESK.

The CDR3 nucleotides are TGCAGTGCTAGAGTGCACCCGGGCCAGTCCTCCTACGAGCAGTACTTC. This sequence encodes CSARVHPGQSSYEQYF. The J gene is TRBJ2-7, the V gene TRBV20-1; D unclear. Germline assignment: CDR1 DFQATT and CDR2 SNEGSKA (reference sequence). The CDR3 runs 16 residues. The V and J ends lost 1 base and 0 bases respectively, with 16 bases between them.

The CDR3: CATSKRFGTGGEKLFF. The DNA for the CDR3 is TGTGCCACCAGCAAAAGGTTCGGGACAGGGGGCGAAAAACTGTTTTTT. This chain connects TRBV15 to TRBJ1-4; 12 bases are a match to TRBD1. V was clipped by 4 bases and J by 8 bases; unmatched bases: 8. CDR1 is LNHNV and CDR2 is YYDKDF in the germline V gene (reference sequence). The length of the CDR3 is 16 residues. Full variable domain (remainder filled in from reference TRBV15 and TRBJ1-4): DAMVIQNPRYQVTQFGKPVTLSCSQTLNHNVMYWYQQKSSQAPKLLFHYYDKDFNNEADTPDNFQSRRPNTSFCFLDIRSPGLGDTAMYLCATSKRFGTGGEKLFFGSGTQLSVL.

The chain carries TRBV29-1 and TRBJ2-6; no definite D call. The CDR3 is 13 amino acids. CDR1 is SQVTM, CDR2 ANQGSEA, per germline. V lost 4 bases to trimming and J lost 4 bases, with 8 bases between them. The chain's CDR3 is CSVAVTGANVLTF. CDR3 bases: TGCAGCGTTGCTGTGACAGGGGCCAACGTCCTGACTTTC.

CDR3 loop: CASSLAGQAASYEQYF. The DNA of the CDR3 is TGCGCCAGCAGCTTGGCGGGACAGGCGGCCTCCTACGAGCAGTACTTC. This chain connects TRBV5-1 to TRBJ2-7, with 8 bases aligning to TRBD1. The CDR3 has 16 residues. Germline V gene lookup returns CDR1 SGHRS and CDR2 YFSETQ. Unmatched junction bases numbered 5, after V lost 0 bases and J lost 0 bases.

The chain employs TRBV7-9 and TRBJ2-2, with TRBD1 identical over 10 bases. The CDR3 has 18 residues. Germline V gives CDR1 SEHNR, CDR2 FQNEAQ (reference sequence). J was trimmed by 0 bases and V by 5 bases; bases with no gene match: 9. The DNA of the CDR3 is TGTGCCAGCAGCCAACCAGGACAGGGGGGAACGAACACCGGGGAGCTGTTTTTT. Encoded protein: CASSQPGQGGTNTGELFF.

This sequence joins TRBV29-1 and TRBJ1-2; D is possibly TRBD1 (5 bases). Trimming cost V 3 bases and J 10 bases, with 21 bases left between them. The CDR3 runs to 14 residues. Looked up from germline, CDR1 is SQVTM and CDR2 is ANQGSEA. CDR3 coding DNA: TGCAGCGTTGATCCACAGGACCTCGATCAAGTCTACACCTTC. Its translation: CSVDPQDLDQVYTF.

The chain combines TRBV7-9 with TRBJ2-3, with D possibly called TRBD1 or TRBD2 (6 bases each). The germline V and J ends were trimmed by 3 bases and 6 bases, with 10 bases remaining between them. This CDR3 region has 13 residues. The germline V gene has CDR1 SEHNR and CDR2 FQNEAQ (reference sequence). CDR3 residues: CASSFGGADTQYF. The DNA of the CDR3 is TGTGCCAGCAGCTTCGGGGGCGCGGATACGCAGTATTTT.

The gene calls are TRBV20-1 and TRBJ1-4; D remains unclear. CDR1 is DFQATT, CDR2 SNEGSKA, per germline (reference sequence). The CDR3 runs 14 residues. Deletions cut 4 bases from V and 5 bases from J, with 14 bases between. CDR3 residues: CSATPAGINEKLFF. In nucleotides, the CDR3 is TGCAGTGCTACACCCGCCGGGATCAATGAAAAACTGTTTTTT.

This clonotype was observed a few times. Just one base apart from a much larger clone, this may be a read error. As DNA, the CDR3 is TGTGCCAGCAGTGCCCCTAGCGGGGGGGCAGGAGAGGAGACCCAGTACTTC. Its protein product is CASSAPSGGAGEETQYF. The chain links TRBV2 to TRBJ2-5, with 12 nucleotides matching TRBD2. Trimming at V came to 4 bases and at J to 5 bases, leaving 11 bases not matched to a gene. Germline CDR1 reads SNHLY; CDR2 reads FYNNEI. The CDR3 loop spans 17 amino acids.

CDR3 region: CSVEWRVGGTGTF. In DNA form, the CDR3 reads TGCAGCGTTGAATGGCGGGTAGGGGGGACTGGGACCTTC. This chain links TRBV29-1 with TRBJ1-2; tentative D call: TRBD1 (6 bases). V was clipped by 2 bases and J by 14 bases, with 21 bases between them. Germline CDR1 and CDR2: SQVTM and ANQGSEA. The CDR3 is 13 amino acids.